This T cell receptor (beta chain) was sequenced for a study of shared clonotypes between healthy human individuals. At the level of the study: Aged 18 to 49, the donors were a couple of women and a few men.

From germline, CDR1 is SEHNR and CDR2 FQNEAQ (reference sequence). Trimming removed 3 bases at V and 5 bases at J, with 16 bases between. CDR3 length equals 16 residues. This was a deep-level run. The method was immunoSEQ multiplex PCR; TCRdb's version includes in-frame clones alone and lacks a portion of them. This table has some 2,500,000 clones, 85% to 95% appearing once. Study-wide findings and caveats: Sampling included only blood; tissue repertoires likely differ.

The CD4+ fraction was divided into a CD45RA+ naive subset and a CD45RA-negative memory subset. Remarks on this clone: What it recognizes is unknown.

This chain joins TRBV7-9 and TRBJ1-4, with D possibly TRBD1 on 5 matching bases. This clonotype was sampled from a man between 18 and 35 years old in good health. Some clones in this sample may be carry-over from other donors' samples. The specimen sequenced was naive CD4+ T cells from PBMCs. Subset here: CD45RA+ positively selected. CDR3 bases: TGTGCCAGCAGCTTGCCTCCGGGACGGGAAAATGAAAAACTGTTTTTT. This encodes CASSLPPGRENEKLFF.